This T cell receptor beta chain originates from a study of Ad26.COV2.S vaccination and SARS-CoV-2 variants. Here immunoSEQ multiplex PCR was the method, and the copy in TCRdb shows in-frame clones only, minus some. The repertoire holds approximately 300,000 clones, with roughly 84% as singletons. The V end was cut by 7 bases, the J end by 7 bases, with 19 bases between. The germline gives CDR1 MNHEY, CDR2 SVGAGI. The CDR3 is made up of 14 amino acids. Remarks on this clone: The antigen is not known.

Whole-study results and caveats: Individuals receiving vaccine had higher spike-specific TCR breadth than placebo recipients did. Responses of T cells in total may have been underestimated by the TCR breadth and depth analyses. Reported findings describe substantial breadth in spike-specific CD8+ and CD4+ T cell responses following vaccination.

The sample's treatment: roughly 18 received Ad26.COV2.S at low or high dose, single or two shots; about 5 received placebo; per-sample allocation not given. Day 63 after the first vaccine or placebo injection was the time point for sampling. Ad26.COV2.S expressed prefusion-stabilized spike from the original Wuhan strain. The V call is TRBV6-5, the J call TRBJ2-5; D perhaps matches TRBD1 (6 bases). The sample here was peripheral blood, taken in a trial of Ad26.COV2.S vaccine versus placebo. This sequence originates from a person between 18 and 65 years old who received the Ad26.COV2.S COVID-19 vaccine or a placebo. This CDR3 reads CASTQDSKLGTQYF. CDR3 nucleotide sequence: TGTGCCAGCACCCAGGACAGCAAGTTGGGGACCCAGTACTTC.